The source of this T cell receptor beta chain is a study of CD8+CD57+ T cells in acquired aplastic anemia. This clonotype was detected many times. The CDR3 runs to 15 residues. V lost 5 bases and J 4 bases, leaving 15 bases between the germline ends. Germline V gene data show CDR1 as SGHVS and CDR2 as FQNEAQ. The study profiled TCR beta VDJ and CDR3 using genomic DNA as template. TCRdb analysed the reads with MiXCR anew, one entry per CDR3 protein. In the table there are more than 100,000 distinct CDR3 sequences, 41% of which are singletons. Sequenced sample: sorted CD4+, CD8+, or CD8+CD57+ T cells (not recorded which) from PBMCs. The sequence came from a human donor in good health, serving as a control. This sequence joins TRBV7-8 and TRBJ1-5; a weak D match, TRBD1 (5 bases). The CDR3 reads CASSPPGGGNQPQHF. DNA of the CDR3: TGTGCCAGCAGCCCACCAGGTGGGGGGAATCAGCCCCAGCATTTT.